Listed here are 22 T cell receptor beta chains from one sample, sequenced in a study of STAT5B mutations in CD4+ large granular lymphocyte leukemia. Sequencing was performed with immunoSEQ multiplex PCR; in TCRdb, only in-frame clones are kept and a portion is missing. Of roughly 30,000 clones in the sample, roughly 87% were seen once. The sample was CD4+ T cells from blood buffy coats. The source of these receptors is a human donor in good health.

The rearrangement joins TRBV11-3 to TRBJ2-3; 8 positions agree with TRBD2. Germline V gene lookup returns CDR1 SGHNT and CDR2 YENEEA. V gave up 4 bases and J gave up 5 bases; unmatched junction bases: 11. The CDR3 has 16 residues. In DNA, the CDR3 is TGTGCCAGCAGCTCCTCCCTGGGCGGGAGGATAGATACGCAGTATTTT. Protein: CASSSSLGGRIDTQYF.

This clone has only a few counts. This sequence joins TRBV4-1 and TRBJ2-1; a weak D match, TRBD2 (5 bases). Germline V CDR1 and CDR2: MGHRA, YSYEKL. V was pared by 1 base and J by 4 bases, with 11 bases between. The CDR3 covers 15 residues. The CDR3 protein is CASSQGAGRYNEQFF. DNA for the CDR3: TGCGCCAGCAGCCAAGGGGCGGGCCGTTACAATGAGCAGTTCTTC.

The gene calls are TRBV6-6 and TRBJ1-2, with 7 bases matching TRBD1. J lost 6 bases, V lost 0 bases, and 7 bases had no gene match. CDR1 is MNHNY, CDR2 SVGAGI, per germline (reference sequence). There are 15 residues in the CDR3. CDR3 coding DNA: TGTGCCAGCAGTTACTCAGGCGAGGGGGCGAATGGCTACACCTTC. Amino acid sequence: CASSYSGEGANGYTF.

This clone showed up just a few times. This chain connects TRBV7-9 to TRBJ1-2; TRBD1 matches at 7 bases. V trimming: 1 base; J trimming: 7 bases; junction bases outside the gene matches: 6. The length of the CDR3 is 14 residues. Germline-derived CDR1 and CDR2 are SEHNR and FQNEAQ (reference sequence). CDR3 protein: CASSLGQGNGGYTF. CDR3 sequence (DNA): TGTGCCAGCAGCTTAGGACAGGGCAACGGTGGCTACACCTTC.

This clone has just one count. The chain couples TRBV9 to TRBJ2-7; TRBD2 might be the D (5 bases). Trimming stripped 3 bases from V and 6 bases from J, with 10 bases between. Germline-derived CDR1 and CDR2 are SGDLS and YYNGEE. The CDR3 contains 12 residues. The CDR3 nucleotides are TGTGCCAGCAGCGCCAGTGGAGGCGAGCAGTACTTC. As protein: CASSASGGEQYF.

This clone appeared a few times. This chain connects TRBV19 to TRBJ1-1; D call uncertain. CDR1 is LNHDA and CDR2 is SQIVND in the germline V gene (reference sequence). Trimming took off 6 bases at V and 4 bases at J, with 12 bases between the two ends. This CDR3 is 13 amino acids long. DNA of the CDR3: TGTGCCAGTAGCTCGACGTTGGCCACTGAAGCTTTCTTT. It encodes CASSSTLATEAFF.

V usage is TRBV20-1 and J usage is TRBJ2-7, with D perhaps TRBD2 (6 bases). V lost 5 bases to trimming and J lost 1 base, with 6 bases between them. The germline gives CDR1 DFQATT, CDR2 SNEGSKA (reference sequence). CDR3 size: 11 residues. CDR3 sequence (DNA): TGCAGTGCTCGGGAGTCCTACGAGCAGTACTTC. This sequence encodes CSARESYEQYF.

The CDR3 here is CSAPVANEQYF. In DNA form, the CDR3 reads TGCAGTGCCCCCGTAGCCAACGAGCAGTACTTC. This chain uses TRBV20-1 with TRBJ2-7; no reliable D call. The germline CDR1 and CDR2 sequences are DFQATT and SNEGSKA (reference sequence). CDR3 size: 11 residues. V lost 6 bases, J lost 5 bases, and 11 bases lay in between.

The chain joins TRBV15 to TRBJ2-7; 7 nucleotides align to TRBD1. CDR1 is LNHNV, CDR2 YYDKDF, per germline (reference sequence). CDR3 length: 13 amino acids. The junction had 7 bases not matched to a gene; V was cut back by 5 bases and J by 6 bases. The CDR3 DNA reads TGTGCCACCAGCCGGGCGACAGGGCGCGAGCAGTACTTC. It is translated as CATSRATGREQYF.

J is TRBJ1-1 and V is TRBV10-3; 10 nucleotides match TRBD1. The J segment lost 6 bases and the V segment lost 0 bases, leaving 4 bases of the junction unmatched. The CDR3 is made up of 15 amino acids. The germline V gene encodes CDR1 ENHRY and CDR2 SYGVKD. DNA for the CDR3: TGTGCCATCAGTGAGTCCGGGACAGGGGTCTCTGAAGCTTTCTTT. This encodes CAISESGTGVSEAFF.

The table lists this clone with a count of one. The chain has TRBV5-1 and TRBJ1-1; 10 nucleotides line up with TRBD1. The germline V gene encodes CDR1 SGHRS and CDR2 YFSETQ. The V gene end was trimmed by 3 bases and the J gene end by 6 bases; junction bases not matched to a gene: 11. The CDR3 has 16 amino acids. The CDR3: CASSSIVGQGDAEAFF. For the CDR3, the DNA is TGCGCCAGCAGCTCAATTGTCGGACAGGGGGACGCTGAAGCTTTCTTT. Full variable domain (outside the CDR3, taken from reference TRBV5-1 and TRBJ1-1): KAGVTQTPRYLIKTRGQQVTLSCSPISGHRSVSWYQQTPGQGLQFLFEYFSETQRNKGNFPGRFSGRQFSNSRSEMNVSTLELGDSALYLCASSSIVGQGDAEAFFGQGTRLTVV.

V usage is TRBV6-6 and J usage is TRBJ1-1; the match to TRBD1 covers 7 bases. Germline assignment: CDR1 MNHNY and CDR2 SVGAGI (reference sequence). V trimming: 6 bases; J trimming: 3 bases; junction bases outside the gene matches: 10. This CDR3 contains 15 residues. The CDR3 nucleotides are TGTGCCAGCAGCAGGTACCAGGGGGACGACACTGAAGCTTTCTTT. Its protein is CASSRYQGDDTEAFF.

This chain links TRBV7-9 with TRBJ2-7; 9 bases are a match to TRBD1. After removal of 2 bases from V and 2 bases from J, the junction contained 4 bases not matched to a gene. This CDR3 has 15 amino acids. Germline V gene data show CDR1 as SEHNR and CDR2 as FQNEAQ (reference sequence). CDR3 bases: TGTGCCAGCAGCTTAAGGACAGGGGCCGCCTACGAGCAGTACTTC. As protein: CASSLRTGAAYEQYF.

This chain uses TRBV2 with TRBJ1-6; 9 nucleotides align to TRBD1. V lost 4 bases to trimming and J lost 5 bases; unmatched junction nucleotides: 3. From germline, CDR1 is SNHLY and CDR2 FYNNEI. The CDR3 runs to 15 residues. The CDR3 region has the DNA TGTGCCAGCAGTGGACAGGGGGTCCATAATTCACCCCTCCACTTT. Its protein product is CASSGQGVHNSPLHF.

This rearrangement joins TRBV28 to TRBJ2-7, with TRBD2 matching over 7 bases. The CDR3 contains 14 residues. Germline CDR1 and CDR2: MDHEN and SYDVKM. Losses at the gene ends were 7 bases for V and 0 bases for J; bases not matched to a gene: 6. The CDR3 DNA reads TGTGCCAGCATCGCGGGGGTAAGCTCCTACGAGCAGTACTTC. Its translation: CASIAGVSSYEQYF.

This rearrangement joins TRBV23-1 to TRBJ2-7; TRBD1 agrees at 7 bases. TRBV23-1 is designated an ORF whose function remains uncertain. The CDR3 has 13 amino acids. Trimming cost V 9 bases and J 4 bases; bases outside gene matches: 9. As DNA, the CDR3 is TGCGCCAGTAACCGGGACAGTTGTTACGAGCAGTACTTC. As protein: CASNRDSCYEQYF.

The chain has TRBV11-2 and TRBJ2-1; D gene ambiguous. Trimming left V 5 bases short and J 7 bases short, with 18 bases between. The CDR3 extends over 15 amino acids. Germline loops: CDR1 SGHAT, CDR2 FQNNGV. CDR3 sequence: CASSAQLRSLNEQFF. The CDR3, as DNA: TGTGCCAGCAGCGCGCAGCTAAGGAGTCTAAATGAGCAGTTCTTC.

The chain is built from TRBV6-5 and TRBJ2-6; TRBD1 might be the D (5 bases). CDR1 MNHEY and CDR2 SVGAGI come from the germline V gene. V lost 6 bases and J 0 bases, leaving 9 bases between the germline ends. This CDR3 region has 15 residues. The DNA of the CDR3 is TGTGCCAGCAGCCCCCAGGGCTCTGGGGCCAACGTCCTGACTTTC. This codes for CASSPQGSGANVLTF.

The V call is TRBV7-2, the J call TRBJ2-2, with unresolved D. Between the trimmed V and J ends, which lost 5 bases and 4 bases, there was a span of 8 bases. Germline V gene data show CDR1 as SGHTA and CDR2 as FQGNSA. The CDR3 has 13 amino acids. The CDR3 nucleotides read TGTGCCAGCAGCGGGTCCCCCACCGGGGAGCTGTTTTTT. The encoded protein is CASSGSPTGELFF.

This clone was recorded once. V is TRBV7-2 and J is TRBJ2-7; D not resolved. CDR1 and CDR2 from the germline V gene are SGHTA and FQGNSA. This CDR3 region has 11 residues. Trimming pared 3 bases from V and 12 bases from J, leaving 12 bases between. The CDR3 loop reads CASSFTGIPYF. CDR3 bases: TGTGCCAGCAGCTTCACGGGCATACCGTACTTC.

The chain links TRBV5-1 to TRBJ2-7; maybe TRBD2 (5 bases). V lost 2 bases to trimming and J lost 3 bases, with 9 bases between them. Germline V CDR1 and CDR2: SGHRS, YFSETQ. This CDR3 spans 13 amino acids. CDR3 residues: CASSLAGNYEQYF. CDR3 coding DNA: TGCGCCAGCAGCTTAGCCGGGAACTACGAGCAGTACTTC.

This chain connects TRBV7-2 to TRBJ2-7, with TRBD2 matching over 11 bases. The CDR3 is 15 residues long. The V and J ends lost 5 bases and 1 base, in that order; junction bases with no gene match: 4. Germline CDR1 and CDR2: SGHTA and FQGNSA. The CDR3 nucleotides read TGTGCCAGCAGCGGGAGGACTAGCGGGTCCTACGAGCAGTACTTC. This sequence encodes CASSGRTSGSYEQYF.